The 27 T cell receptor beta chains listed next were all sequenced from one sample in a study of T cell changes during pregnancy in multiple sclerosis. The method was immunoSEQ multiplex PCR; TCRdb's version includes in-frame clones alone and lacks a portion of them. The table records 85,000 to 100,000 clones, approximately 92% of them present only once. The sample in question was peripheral blood, obtained after pregnancy. The receptors stem from a female donor with multiple sclerosis, enrolled in a pregnancy study.

This chain connects TRBV23-1 to TRBJ2-7; D call uncertain. TRBV23-1 is marked as an open reading frame, function uncertain. The CDR3 totals 15 residues. V was pared by 6 bases and J by 0 bases, with 15 bases between. CDR3 protein: CASSPTSRSSYEQYF. The CDR3 DNA is TGCGCCAGCAGCCCTACATCAAGGAGCTCCTACGAGCAGTACTTC.

The chain carries TRBV11-3 and TRBJ2-2; 7 nucleotides agree with TRBD2. The junction had 1 base not matched to a gene; V was cut back by 1 base and J by 5 bases. Germline assignment: CDR1 SGHNT and CDR2 YENEEA. The CDR3 sequence is 14 residues long. CDR3 in amino acids: CASSLAAGTGELFF. DNA for the CDR3: TGTGCCAGCAGCTTAGCAGCGGGGACCGGGGAGCTGTTTTTT. The full variable domain, completed using reference TRBV11-3 and TRBJ2-2, is EAGVVQSPRYKIIEKKQPVAFWCNPISGHNTLYWYLQNLGQGPELLIRYENEEAVDDSQLPKDRFSAERLKGVDSTLKIQPAELGDSAVYLCASSLAAGTGELFFGEGSRLTVL.

Concerning this clone itself: A read error may produce the germline difference seen at one junction end. This chain links TRBV7-3 with TRBJ2-7, with 7 bases aligning to TRBD1. The CDR3 has 14 amino acids. In germline, CDR1 is SGHTA, CDR2 FQGTGA. The DNA for the CDR3 is TGTGCCAGCAGCAAAGACGGGACAGTTACTAAGAAGACTTTC. Residues: CASSKDGTVTKKTF.

J is TRBJ2-7 and V is TRBV13; D might be TRBD1 (5 bases). With 2 bases removed from V and 2 bases from J, the gap between germline ends came to 13 bases. Germline lookup yields CDR1 PRHDT and CDR2 FYEKMQ (reference sequence). This CDR3 spans 15 amino acids. The CDR3 is CASSLKGRAPYEQYF. In DNA form, the CDR3 reads TGTGCCAGCAGCTTAAAGGGCAGGGCCCCCTACGAGCAGTACTTC.

The V and J genes are TRBV11-2 and TRBJ2-5; TRBD2 aligns across 14 bases. CDR1 is SGHAT and CDR2 is FQNNGV in the germline V gene. CDR3 length: 17 residues. The V gene end was trimmed by 5 bases and the J gene end by 0 bases; junction bases not matched to a gene: 5. The CDR3 nucleotides are TGTGCCAGCAGCCGACTAGCGGGGGGGGTGTACCAAGAGACCCAGTACTTC. Translated: CASSRLAGGVYQETQYF.

The V call is TRBV27, the J call TRBJ2-1, with a tentative D call TRBD2 (6 bases). The CDR3 runs 13 residues. V was shortened by 4 bases and J by 15 bases, with 19 bases between the two germline ends. Looked up from germline, CDR1 is MNHEY and CDR2 is SMNVEV (reference sequence). This chain's CDR3 is CASSSWEETSRFF. CDR3 DNA: TGTGCCAGCAGTTCTTGGGAAGAGACTAGTCGGTTCTTC.

The genes are TRBV29-1 and TRBJ1-4, with unresolved D. Per germline, CDR1 SQVTM and CDR2 ANQGSEA. V was cut by 1 base and J by 7 bases, with 16 bases left in between. The CDR3 is made up of 15 amino acids. CDR3 DNA sequence: TGCAGCGTTGAAGGGAGGGCGACACGGGGTGAAAAACTGTTTTTT. Translated: CSVEGRATRGEKLFF.

The V and J genes are TRBV19 and TRBJ2-7; D is perhaps TRBD1 (6 bases). With 1 base removed from V and 5 bases from J, the gap between germline ends came to 15 bases. The CDR3 is made up of 15 amino acids. CDR1 LNHDA and CDR2 SQIVND come from the germline V gene (reference sequence). The CDR3 DNA reads TGTGCCAGTAGTATAGTGAACAGGGCGATAAACGAGCAGTACTTC. Translating it yields CASSIVNRAINEQYF.

J is TRBJ2-2 and V is TRBV7-8; TRBD1 might be the D (6 bases). The CDR3 runs to 15 residues. Trimming left V 4 bases short and J 2 bases short, with 11 bases between. The V gene's germline CDR1 is SGHVS and CDR2 FQNEAQ. The CDR3 region is CASSYWTDNTGELFF. CDR3 bases: TGTGCCAGCAGCTATTGGACAGATAACACCGGGGAGCTGTTTTTT.

This clone came up once. The chain couples TRBV9 to TRBJ2-7, with D maybe TRBD2 (5 bases). The CDR3 length is 15 residues. V lost 0 bases and J lost 3, with 13 bases in between. Germline V gene lookup returns CDR1 SGDLS and CDR2 YYNGEE. The CDR3 spells CASSVGETINYEQYF. CDR3 coding DNA: TGTGCCAGCAGCGTAGGGGAGACTATTAACTACGAGCAGTACTTC.

The V and J genes are TRBV6-5 and TRBJ2-1, with 14 bases that match TRBD2. Trimming took 3 bases from V and 6 from J; bases not matched to a gene: 1. The length of the CDR3 is 15 residues. The germline CDR1 and CDR2 sequences are MNHEY and SVGAGI. The CDR3 spells CASSYGTSGGNEQFF. CDR3 coding DNA: TGTGCCAGCAGTTATGGGACTAGCGGGGGCAATGAGCAGTTCTTC.

V gene TRBV6-5 combines with J gene TRBJ1-1; D unclear. The CDR3 totals 12 residues. V was shortened by 2 bases and J by 11 bases, with 12 bases between the two germline ends. The germline gives CDR1 MNHEY, CDR2 SVGAGI. In DNA form, the CDR3 reads TGTGCCAGCAGTTACGGTGGGAGCGAGGCTTTCTTT. As protein: CASSYGGSEAFF.

The chain links TRBV7-9 to TRBJ1-1; possibly TRBD1 for D (6 bases). V lost 4 bases and J lost 7, with 16 bases in between. The germline gives CDR1 SEHNR, CDR2 FQNEAQ (reference sequence). The CDR3 totals 14 residues. This chain's CDR3 is CASSSDRFLSEAFF. In DNA, the CDR3 is TGTGCCAGCAGCTCAGACAGGTTTTTAAGTGAAGCTTTCTTT.

The chain is built from TRBV6-5 and TRBJ1-2; 8 bases are shared with TRBD1. This CDR3 has 14 amino acids. V gave up 1 base and J gave up 8 bases; unmatched junction bases: 6. CDR1 is MNHEY, CDR2 SVGAGI, per germline. DNA of the CDR3: TGTGCCAGCAGTTACTTGCGTAGGGACAGGGGCTACACCTTC. As protein: CASSYLRRDRGYTF.

The rearrangement uses TRBV5-4 and TRBJ2-7, with 7 bases aligning to TRBD2. Germline trimming cut 2 bases from V and 0 bases from J; bases unmatched to any gene: 2. The CDR3 is made up of 14 amino acids. The V gene's germline CDR1 is SGHNT and CDR2 YYREEE (reference sequence). CDR3 DNA: TGTGCCAGCAGCTTAGGCGGGAGCTCCTACGAGCAGTACTTC. The encoded protein is CASSLGGSSYEQYF.

The V call is TRBV2, the J call TRBJ1-2; the match to TRBD1 covers 8 bases. The CDR3 spans 13 residues. Unmatched junction bases numbered 5, after V lost 6 bases and J lost 5 bases. Per the germline V gene, CDR1 is SNHLY and CDR2 is FYNNEI. CDR3 in amino acids: CASSTDRVYGYTF. Here the CDR3 DNA reads TGTGCCAGCAGCACGGACAGGGTTTATGGCTACACCTTC.

A note on this clone: The same CDR3 also results from other DNA sequences found in this sample. CDR3 amino acids: CASSPSQETQYF. The CDR3 region has the DNA TGTGCCAGCTCACCATCTCAAGAGACCCAGTACTTC. J is TRBJ2-5 and V is TRBV18; D unresolved. This CDR3 spans 12 amino acids. The germline gives CDR1 KGHSH, CDR2 LQKENI. V dropped 2 bases and J dropped 2 bases, with 3 bases sitting between them.

CDR3 in amino acids: CASSPGTSGRPLREQFF. In DNA form, the CDR3 reads TGTGCCAGCAGCCCAGGGACTAGCGGGAGGCCCCTCAGGGAGCAGTTCTTC. The chain is built from TRBV7-6 and TRBJ2-1; 15 bases map to TRBD2. Per germline, CDR1 SGHVS and CDR2 FNYEAQ. CDR3 size: 17 residues. Trimming at V came to 5 bases and at J to 10 bases, leaving 12 bases not matched to a gene.

The chain couples TRBV4-2 to TRBJ1-5, with D hard to call. Trimming took off 0 bases at V and 9 bases at J, with 15 bases between the two ends. This CDR3 has 15 residues. Germline lookup yields CDR1 LGHNA and CDR2 YNFKEQ. The CDR3 is CASSQDTGTWAPQHF. The CDR3 DNA sequence: TGTGCCAGCAGCCAAGATACCGGCACTTGGGCGCCCCAGCATTTT.

CDR3 in amino acids: CASSRTGNRLYSNQPQHF. Written as DNA, the CDR3 is TGTGCCAGCAGCCGAACAGGGAATCGGCTATATAGCAATCAGCCCCAGCATTTT. The chain employs TRBV7-2 and TRBJ1-5, with D possibly matching TRBD1 (6 bases). The V gene lost 5 bases and the J gene lost 0 bases, with 20 bases spanning the gap. Germline CDR1 is SGHTA and CDR2 is FQGNSA. The CDR3 is 18 amino acids.

This chain joins TRBV7-2 and TRBJ1-5; possibly TRBD1 for D (5 bases). V was cut by 1 base and J by 1 base, with 8 bases left in between. From germline, CDR1 is SGHTA and CDR2 FQGNSA. CDR3 length: 15 amino acids. CDR3 in DNA: TGTGCCAGCAGCTTAGAAGGGGTGAGCAATCAGCCCCAGCATTTT. Translating it yields CASSLEGVSNQPQHF.

This clone was recorded once. The rearrangement uses TRBV7-6 and TRBJ1-6; D perhaps matches TRBD1 (5 bases). The V end lost 2 bases, the J end lost 13 bases, and 12 bases lay between the germline ends. Germline V gene data show CDR1 as SGHVS and CDR2 as FNYEAQ. The CDR3 is 13 residues long. CDR3 in DNA: TGTGCCAGCAGCTTAAACCACGGGGGTCCCCTCCACTTT. This gives the protein CASSLNHGGPLHF.

The CDR3 reads CASSFGDRGRGETQYF. In DNA form, the CDR3 reads TGTGCCAGCAGCTTCGGGGACAGGGGACGAGGGGAGACCCAGTACTTC. The J gene is TRBJ2-5, the V gene TRBV7-9, with 10 bases lining up with TRBD1. Germline CDR1 and CDR2: SEHNR and FQNEAQ (reference sequence). The CDR3 spans 16 residues. V lost 3 bases to trimming and J lost 5 bases; unmatched junction nucleotides: 9.

The rearrangement uses TRBV7-9 and TRBJ1-5; a weak D match, TRBD1 (6 bases). The CDR3 is 14 amino acids. The V and J ends lost 6 bases and 1 base respectively, with 10 bases between them. Germline loops: CDR1 SEHNR, CDR2 FQNEAQ (reference sequence). The CDR3 region is CASSRDISNQPQHF. The CDR3 region has the DNA TGTGCCAGCAGTCGGGACATCAGCAATCAGCCCCAGCATTTT.

This chain links TRBV7-8 with TRBJ2-7, with 14 bases lining up with TRBD2. CDR1 and CDR2 from the germline V gene are SGHVS and FQNEAQ. The CDR3 runs 16 residues. V shed 5 bases and J 0 bases; nucleotides not matched to a gene: 3. CDR3 sequence: CASSPGLAGASYEQYF. The CDR3 nucleotides read TGTGCCAGCAGCCCGGGACTAGCGGGAGCCTCCTACGAGCAGTACTTC.

The rearrangement uses TRBV19 and TRBJ2-3, with 8 bases identical to TRBD2. This CDR3 contains 13 residues. Germline V lookup: CDR1 LNHDA, CDR2 SQIVND (reference sequence). Trimming cost V 9 bases and J 2 bases; bases outside gene matches: 4. The CDR3: CASRRGATDTQYF. The CDR3 DNA follows: TGTGCCAGCAGGCGGGGGGCCACAGATACGCAGTATTTT. Using reference TRBV19 and TRBJ2-3 for the parts outside the CDR3, the full variable domain is DGGITQSPKYLFRKEGQNVTLSCEQNLNHDAMYWYRQDPGQGLRLIYYSQIVNDFQKGDIAEGYSVSREKKESFPLTVTSAQKNPTAFYLCASRRGATDTQYFGPGTRLTVL.

In this sample, this clone turned up a few times. This sequence joins TRBV5-4 and TRBJ1-2; weak D call: TRBD1 (5 bases). The CDR3 is 15 amino acids. Trimming left V 0 bases short and J 2 bases short, with 11 bases between. Germline CDR1 is SGHNT and CDR2 is YYREEE (reference sequence). As DNA, the CDR3 is TGTGCCAGCAGCTTGGAGGGGAGGTCGAACTATGGCTACACCTTC. It codes for CASSLEGRSNYGYTF.